This TCR beta chain is from a study of tumor-infiltrating lymphocytes in primary liver carcinoma. This clonotype was counted many times. Out of unsorted whole blood came the blood RNA, and germline DNA was extracted as well. From 500 ng of total RNA, TCR beta-specific cDNA was reverse-transcribed using a constant-region primer. Three nested multiplex PCR rounds of slightly modified ARM-PCR generated TCR beta libraries. Forward primers for TRBV1-TRBV30 and a C-beta reverse primer served the first two PCR rounds, at about 10 cycles each. TCRdb fed the multiplex PCR reads into MiXCR, producing one record per CDR3 protein. This sample has fewer than 350,000 distinct CDR3 sequences, with 60% to 80% found just once. CDR3 length equals 16 residues. V was cut by 6 bases and J by 0 bases, with 19 bases left in between. Germline V gene lookup returns CDR1 SQVTM and CDR2 ANQGSEA.

The sequenced sample consisted of peripheral blood. The rearrangement uses TRBV29-1 and TRBJ2-3; D unclear. This clonotype originated in a man aged 40-50 years with primary liver carcinoma and hepatitis B virus infection. CDR3 DNA sequence: TGCAGCGTCGCTGGAGTGGACGGACGTAGCACAGATACGCAGTATTTT. It encodes CSVAGVDGRSTDTQYF.